The clone carrying this T cell receptor (beta chain) has just a few counts. These data come from a study of blood T cell repertoires in COVID-19. Clones were read by immunoSEQ multiplex PCR, and TCRdb kept only the in-frame ones, dropping some. The profile covers fewer than 250,000 clones, with roughly 82% appearing a single time and around 2.1% taken by the ten largest. Sequenced material: PBMCs or T cells enriched from blood (not recorded which). This clonotype was sampled from a woman aged 45-60 years who had recovered from COVID-19.

The CDR3 region is CASSREVSSYNSPLHF. The CDR3 region has the DNA TGCGCCAGCAGCCGGGAGGTTAGCTCCTATAATTCACCCCTCCACTTT. This chain links TRBV4-1 with TRBJ1-6; no clear D. The V gene's germline CDR1 is MGHRA and CDR2 YSYEKL. V was clipped by 4 bases and J by 0 bases, with 10 bases between them. The CDR3 has 16 residues.